The present entry profiles one TCR beta chain with its context. The data derive from a study of control samples from healthy donors and cancer patients. V shed 3 bases and J shed 4 bases, with 3 bases lying between them. Looked up from germline, CDR1 is LGHNT and CDR2 is FRNRAP. The CDR3 spans 12 residues. Generated by immunoSEQ multiplex PCR, the TCRdb table keeps only in-frame clones and is missing some. The sample holds some 140,000 clones, 92% seen once. The rearrangement joins TRBV12-5 to TRBJ2-2; D remains ambiguous. The sequence derives from a man between 25 and 39 years old in good health. The sample taken for sequencing was blood. The CDR3 sequence is CASGFFTGELFF. DNA for the CDR3: TGTGCTAGTGGTTTTTTCACCGGGGAGCTGTTTTTT.